This T cell receptor beta chain was captured in a study of T cell repertoires in aging, cancer and after chemotherapy. Study-wide background: Healthy donor repertoires were recorded over several months to years and showed clear clonal overlap.

Rearranged V-D-J TRB sequences were amplified with a mixed TRB-A/B primer pool. TCRdb independently ran MiXCR on the multiplex PCR reads; one entry per CDR3 protein. The sample contains about 4,100 distinct CDR3 sequences, 20% to 25% of which appear only once. In this sample, this clonotype is medium-sized. What it binds is unknown. Study observations and caveats: Immunological memory after chemotherapy cannot be judged from the repertoire data.

V was shortened by 1 base and J by 4 bases, with 10 bases between the two germline ends. The V gene's germline CDR1 is LNHDA and CDR2 SQIVND (reference sequence). The CDR3 has 15 amino acids. Peripheral blood genomic DNA, not sorted cells or RNA, was the template. Sample: blood. The receptor's source is a human donor in good health. The donor label of this sample is uncertain. The chain links TRBV19 to TRBJ2-2; D might be TRBD2 (5 bases). The CDR3 nucleotides are TGTGCCAGTAGTATAGGGGCCGAGGGCACCGGGGAGCTGTTTTTT. It yields the protein CASSIGAEGTGELFF.